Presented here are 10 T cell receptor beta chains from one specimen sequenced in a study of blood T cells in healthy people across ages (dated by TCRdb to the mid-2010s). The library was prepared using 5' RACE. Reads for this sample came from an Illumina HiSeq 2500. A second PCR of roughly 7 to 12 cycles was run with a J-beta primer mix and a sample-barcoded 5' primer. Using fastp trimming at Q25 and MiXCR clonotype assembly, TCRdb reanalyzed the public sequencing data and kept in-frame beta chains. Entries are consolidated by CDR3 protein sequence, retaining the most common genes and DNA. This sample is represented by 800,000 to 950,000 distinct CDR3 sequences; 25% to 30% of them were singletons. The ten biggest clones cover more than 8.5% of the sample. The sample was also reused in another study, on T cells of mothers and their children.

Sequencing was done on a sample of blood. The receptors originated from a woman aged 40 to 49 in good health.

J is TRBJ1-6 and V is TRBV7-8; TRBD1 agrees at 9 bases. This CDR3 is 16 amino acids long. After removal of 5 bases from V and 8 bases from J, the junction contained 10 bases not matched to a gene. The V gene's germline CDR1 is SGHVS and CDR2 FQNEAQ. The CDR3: CASSPRQGGRDSPLHF. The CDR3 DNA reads TGTGCCAGCAGCCCCCGACAGGGGGGTAGGGATTCACCCCTCCACTTT. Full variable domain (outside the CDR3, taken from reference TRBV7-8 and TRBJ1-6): GAGVSQSPRYKVAKRGQDVALRCDPISGHVSLFWYQQALGQGPEFLTYFQNEAQLDKSGLPSDRFFAERPEGSVSTLKIQRTQQEDSAVYLCASSPRQGGRDSPLHFGNGTRLTVT.

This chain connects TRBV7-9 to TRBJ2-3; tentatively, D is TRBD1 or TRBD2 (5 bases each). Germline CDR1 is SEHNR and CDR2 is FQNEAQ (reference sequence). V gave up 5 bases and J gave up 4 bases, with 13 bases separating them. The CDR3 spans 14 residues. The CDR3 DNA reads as TGTGCCAGCAGCCCCTACCTGGGGGCAGATACGCAGTATTTT. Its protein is CASSPYLGADTQYF. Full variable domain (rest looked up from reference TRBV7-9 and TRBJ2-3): DTGVSQNPRHKITKRGQNVTFRCDPISEHNRLYWYRQTLGQGPEFLTYFQNEAQLEKSRLLSDRFSAERPKGSFSTLEIQRTEQGDSAMYLCASSPYLGADTQYFGPGTRLTVL.

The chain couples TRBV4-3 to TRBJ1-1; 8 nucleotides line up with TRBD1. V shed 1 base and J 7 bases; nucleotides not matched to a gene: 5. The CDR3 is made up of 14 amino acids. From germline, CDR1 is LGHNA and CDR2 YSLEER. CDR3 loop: CASSQGQGPGEAFF. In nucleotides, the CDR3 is TGCGCCAGCAGCCAAGGACAGGGGCCAGGTGAAGCTTTCTTT.

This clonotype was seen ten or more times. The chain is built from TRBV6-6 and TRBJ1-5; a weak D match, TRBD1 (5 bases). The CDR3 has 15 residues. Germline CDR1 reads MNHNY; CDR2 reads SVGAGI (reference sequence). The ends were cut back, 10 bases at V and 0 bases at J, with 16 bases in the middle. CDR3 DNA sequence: TGTGCCACCTCTCGGGGGTTTTATAGCAATCAGCCCCAGCATTTT. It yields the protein CATSRGFYSNQPQHF.

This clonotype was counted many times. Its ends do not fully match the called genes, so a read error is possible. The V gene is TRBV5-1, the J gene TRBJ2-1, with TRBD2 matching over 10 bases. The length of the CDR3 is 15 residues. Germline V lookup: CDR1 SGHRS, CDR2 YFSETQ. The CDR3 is CASSSSGGAYNEQFF. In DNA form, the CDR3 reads TGTGCCAGCAGCTCTAGCGGGGGCGCCTACAATGAGCAGTTCTTC.

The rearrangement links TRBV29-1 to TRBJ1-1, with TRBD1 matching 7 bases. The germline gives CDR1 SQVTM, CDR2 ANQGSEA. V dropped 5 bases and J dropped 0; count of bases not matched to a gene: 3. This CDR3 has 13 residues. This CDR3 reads CSVLTGLNTEAFF. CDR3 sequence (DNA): TGCAGCGTTCTGACAGGGTTGAACACTGAAGCTTTCTTT.

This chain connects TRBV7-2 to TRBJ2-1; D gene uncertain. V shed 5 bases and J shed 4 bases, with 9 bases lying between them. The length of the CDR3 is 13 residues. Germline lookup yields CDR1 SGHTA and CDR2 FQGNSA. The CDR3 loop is CASSQMSYNEQFF. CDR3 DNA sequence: TGTGCCAGCAGCCAGATGTCTTACAATGAGCAGTTCTTC.

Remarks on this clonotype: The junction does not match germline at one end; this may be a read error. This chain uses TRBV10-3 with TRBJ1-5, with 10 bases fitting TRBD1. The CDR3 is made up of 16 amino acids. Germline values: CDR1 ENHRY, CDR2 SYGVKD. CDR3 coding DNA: TGTGCCATCAGTGATCAGGGACAGGGGAGCAATCAACCCCAGCATTTT. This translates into CAISDQGQGSNQPQHF.

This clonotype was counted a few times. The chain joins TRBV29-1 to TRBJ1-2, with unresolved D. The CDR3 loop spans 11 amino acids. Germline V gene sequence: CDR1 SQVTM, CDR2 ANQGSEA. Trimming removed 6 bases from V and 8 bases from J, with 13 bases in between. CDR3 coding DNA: TGCAGCGTCCTGGCGAGTGCGGGCTACACCTTC. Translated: CSVLASAGYTF.

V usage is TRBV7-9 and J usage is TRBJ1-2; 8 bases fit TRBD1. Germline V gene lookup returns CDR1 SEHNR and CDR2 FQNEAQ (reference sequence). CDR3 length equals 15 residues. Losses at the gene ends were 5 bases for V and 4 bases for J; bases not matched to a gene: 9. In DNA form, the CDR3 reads TGTGCCAGCAGCAGCCAGGGGGCGCAGAGCTATGGCTACACCTTC. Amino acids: CASSSQGAQSYGYTF.